One and the same sample provided the 26 T cell receptor beta chains below, sequenced in a study of CXCR3-negative and CXCR3-positive naive CD8 T cells. Findings and caveats of the study: Naive CXCR3-positive cells had TRB CDR3s more hydrophobic than those of CXCR3-negative naive cells.

TRB cDNA was prepared as libraries by UMI-labeled 5' RACE. TCRdb reanalyzed the 5' RACE reads and collapses them to one entry per CDR3 protein, without DNA. The listing records tens of thousands of distinct CDR3 sequences. Which antigens these TCRs recognize remains unknown. Sequenced input: naive CXCR3+ CD8+ T cells from blood. Indicated subset: CD45RO-CCR7+CD27+CD95- naive CD8+ T cells expressing CXCR3 (TNR3+). The receptors stem from a human donor in good health. Some clones in this sample may be carry-over from other donors' samples.

The rearrangement joins TRBV29-1 to TRBJ2-7; as DNA is missing, the TRBD1 call by TCRdb cannot be tested. The CDR3 has 13 residues. CDR1 is SQVTM, CDR2 ANQGSEA, per germline. The CDR3 is CSVGRGVSYEQYF.

The rearrangement joins TRBV11-3 to TRBJ2-5; the TCRdb D gene call, TRBD1, has no DNA to confirm it. The CDR3 totals 13 residues. Germline V gene lookup returns CDR1 SGHNT and CDR2 YENEEA. CDR3 loop: CASSAGQEETQYF.

This chain connects TRBV4-3 to TRBJ2-7; the D gene TCRdb calls, TRBD2, cannot be checked with no DNA. Germline V gene lookup returns CDR1 LGHNA and CDR2 YSLEER. The CDR3 is 15 residues long. CDR3 sequence reads: CASSHRPSGGYEQYF.

This chain uses TRBV25-1 with TRBJ1-2. Germline V gives CDR1 MGHDK, CDR2 SYGVNS. This CDR3 is 14 amino acids long. The CDR3: CASSENDHVRGYTF.

The rearrangement links TRBV14 to TRBJ2-7; TCRdb's D call of TRBD1 is untestable without DNA. Germline V gives CDR1 SGHDN, CDR2 FVKESK. This CDR3 has 13 residues. CDR3 sequence: CATTKAGHYEQYF.

The V gene is TRBV29-1, the J gene TRBJ2-7; absent DNA, TCRdb's TRBD2 call cannot be checked. The germline gives CDR1 SQVTM, CDR2 ANQGSEA. This CDR3 contains 15 residues. CDR3 amino acids: CSVRGLAGDPYEQYF.

The V and J genes are TRBV9 and TRBJ1-1; without DNA, the TCRdb call of TRBD1 cannot be checked. Germline assignment: CDR1 SGDLS and CDR2 YYNGEE. CDR3 length equals 16 residues. The CDR3 loop is CASTPSGTEMNTEAFF.

V is TRBV6-5 and J is TRBJ2-6; the D call of TRBD2 rests on TCRdb alone, since no DNA is present to check it. This CDR3 is built from 16 residues. Germline values: CDR1 MNHEY, CDR2 SVGAGI. The CDR3 protein is CASSYNDGRGANVLTF.

This sequence joins TRBV5-1 and TRBJ2-1; the D call of TRBD1 rests on TCRdb alone, since no DNA is present to check it. Germline V CDR1 and CDR2: SGHRS, YFSETQ. CDR3 length: 15 residues. This chain's CDR3 is CASSPVVGGYNEQFF.

The gene calls are TRBV7-9 and TRBJ2-2. The germline V gene encodes CDR1 SEHNR and CDR2 FQNEAQ (reference sequence). The CDR3 totals 14 residues. CDR3 protein: CASSFHGNTGELFF.

This rearrangement joins TRBV7-8 to TRBJ2-7; the TCRdb D gene call, TRBD1, has no DNA to confirm it. The CDR3 is 15 amino acids. Germline-derived CDR1 and CDR2 are SGHVS and FQNEAQ. The chain's CDR3 is CASSLSTSRVYEQYF.

This chain uses TRBV6-5 with TRBJ2-7; the D call of TRBD2 rests on TCRdb alone, since no DNA is present to check it. Germline V gene sequence: CDR1 MNHEY, CDR2 SVGAGI. The CDR3 runs 15 residues. The CDR3 loop is CASSSGTSVYNEQYF.

V usage is TRBV2 and J usage is TRBJ2-7. CDR1 SNHLY and CDR2 FYNNEI come from the germline V gene. The CDR3 spans 13 residues. CDR3 protein: CASSEARTYEQYF. The full variable domain, its missing parts supplied by reference TRBV2 and TRBJ2-7, is EPEVTQTPSHQVTQMGQEVILRCVPISNHLYFYWYRQILGQKVEFLVSFYNNEISEKSEIFDDQFSVERPDGSNFTLKIRSTKLEDSAMYFCASSEARTYEQYFGPGTRLTVT.

The V gene is TRBV29-1, the J gene TRBJ2-7; TCRdb picks TRBD1, but there is no DNA to check that call. The CDR3 runs 12 residues. Per the germline V gene, CDR1 is SQVTM and CDR2 is ANQGSEA. The CDR3 protein is CSVGPPPYEQYF.

V usage is TRBV19 and J usage is TRBJ2-7; there is no DNA to check the TCRdb D call of TRBD1. The CDR3 has 14 amino acids. In germline, CDR1 is LNHDA, CDR2 SQIVND (reference sequence). The CDR3 protein is CASRPGQGSYEQYF.

The chain is built from TRBV12-5 and TRBJ2-5; the D call from TCRdb, TRBD2, cannot be confirmed without DNA. The germline V gene encodes CDR1 LGHNT and CDR2 FRNRAP. This CDR3 comprises 12 residues. The CDR3 region is CASGLRDSPQYF.

The chain combines TRBV28 with TRBJ2-3; TCRdb calls TRBD1, which cannot be checked without DNA. CDR1 MDHEN and CDR2 SYDVKM come from the germline V gene. The CDR3 runs 16 residues. The CDR3 sequence: CASSPSGLNGADTQYF.

V gene TRBV5-1 combines with J gene TRBJ2-3; without DNA, the TCRdb call of TRBD2 cannot be checked. Germline values: CDR1 SGHRS, CDR2 YFSETQ. This CDR3 is built from 14 residues. The CDR3 sequence: CASRTSGIPDTQYF.

This chain connects TRBV28 to TRBJ2-7; there is no DNA to check the TCRdb D call of TRBD2. Germline assignment: CDR1 MDHEN and CDR2 SYDVKM. This CDR3 is built from 14 residues. The CDR3 spells CASSFSGTSDEQYF.

The chain carries TRBV15 and TRBJ2-7; TCRdb reports TRBD1, a call that lacks DNA to check it against. CDR3 length: 15 amino acids. Germline V lookup: CDR1 LNHNV, CDR2 YYDKDF (reference sequence). CDR3 region: CATSARTGGSYEQYF.

The chain recombines TRBV4-3 with TRBJ1-1; TCRdb designates TRBD1, a call that cannot be tested without DNA. The CDR3 extends over 15 amino acids. From germline, CDR1 is LGHNA and CDR2 YSLEER. The CDR3 region is CASSQDRGRGSEAFF.

The V and J genes are TRBV10-3 and TRBJ1-1. Germline loops: CDR1 ENHRY, CDR2 SYGVKD. There are 13 residues in the CDR3. This CDR3 is CAISDGSGTEAFF.

This sequence joins TRBV29-1 and TRBJ2-7; TCRdb's assignment of TRBD2 cannot be checked, as there is no DNA. This CDR3 is built from 15 residues. CDR1 SQVTM and CDR2 ANQGSEA come from the germline V gene. CDR3 loop: CSVGGTFDSSYEQYF.

This chain uses TRBV4-3 with TRBJ1-5. CDR1 is LGHNA, CDR2 YSLEER, per germline. This CDR3 is 14 amino acids long. CDR3 sequence: CASSQDTVNQPQHF.

This chain uses TRBV12-3 or TRBV12-4 with TRBJ2-1; TCRdb names TRBD2, which stays unverified in the absence of DNA. The CDR3 is 16 amino acids. This CDR3 is CASSPGLAGAYNEQFF.

The rearrangement joins TRBV19 to TRBJ1-4; as DNA is missing, the TRBD1 call by TCRdb cannot be tested. Germline-derived CDR1 and CDR2 are LNHDA and SQIVND (reference sequence). This CDR3 spans 14 amino acids. CDR3 sequence: CASNSTGGNEKLFF. Based on the CDR3 plus reference TRBV19 and TRBJ1-4, the full variable domain is DGGITQSPKYLFRKEGQNVTLSCEQNLNHDAMYWYRQDPGQGLRLIYYSQIVNDFQKGDIAEGYSVSREKKESFPLTVTSAQKNPTAFYLCASNSTGGNEKLFFGSGTQLSVL.